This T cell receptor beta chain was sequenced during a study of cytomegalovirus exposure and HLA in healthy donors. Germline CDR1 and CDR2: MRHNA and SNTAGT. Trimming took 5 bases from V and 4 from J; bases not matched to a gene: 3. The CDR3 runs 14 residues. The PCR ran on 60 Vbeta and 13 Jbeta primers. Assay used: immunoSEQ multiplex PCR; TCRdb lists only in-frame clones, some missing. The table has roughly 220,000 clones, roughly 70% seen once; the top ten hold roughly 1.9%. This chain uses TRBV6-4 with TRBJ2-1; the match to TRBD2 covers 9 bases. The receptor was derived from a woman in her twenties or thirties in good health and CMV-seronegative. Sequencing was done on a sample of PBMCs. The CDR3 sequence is CASSLAGDYNEQFF. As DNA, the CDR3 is TGTGCCAGCAGTTTAGCGGGAGATTACAATGAGCAGTTCTTC.